This T cell receptor beta chain was recorded in a study of regulatory dendritic cells for organ transplantation. Some clones are missing from TCRdb's copy, which holds only in-frame ones; the method was immunoSEQ multiplex PCR. The profile shows fewer than 25,000 clones, 60% to 80% of them singletons. Whole-study results and caveats: Memory CD8+ T cells were the most oligoclonal; naive cells were highly diverse. Regulatory dendritic cells appeared to expand memory CD8+ clones less than mature ones.

A remark on this clone: Its antigen is as yet unknown.

Germline assignment: CDR1 LNHDA and CDR2 SQIVND (reference sequence). The CDR3 spans 15 residues. V lost 5 bases, J lost 4 bases, and 7 bases stayed unmatched. This clonotype was obtained from a human donor in good health. The sample consisted of memory CD4+ T cells from blood. Sample subset: CD45RO+ memory T cells. This chain joins TRBV19 and TRBJ2-3; 9 positions agree with TRBD1. This chain's CDR3 is CASSDRGGSPDTQYF. The CDR3 DNA reads as TGTGCCAGTAGTGACAGGGGGGGCTCCCCAGATACGCAGTATTTT.